Only a few counts were recorded for the clone carrying this TCR beta chain. This entry comes from a study of blood T cell repertoires in COVID-19. CDR1 is SEHNR and CDR2 is FQNEAQ in the germline V gene (reference sequence). This CDR3 region has 16 residues. V dropped 5 bases and J dropped 4; count of bases not matched to a gene: 7. Repertoires were generated with immunoSEQ multiplex PCR, while TCRdb's copy carries only in-frame clones and drops some. This table holds approximately 100,000 clones, over 65% found once. The V gene is TRBV7-9, the J gene TRBJ1-5; 11 bases are a match to TRBD1. This sequence originates from a man aged 55 to 69 with acute or convalescent COVID-19. Sample: peripheral blood. The CDR3 protein is CASSPSGQGVNQPQHF. The CDR3 DNA is TGTGCCAGCAGCCCCTCGGGACAGGGGGTAAATCAGCCCCAGCATTTT.